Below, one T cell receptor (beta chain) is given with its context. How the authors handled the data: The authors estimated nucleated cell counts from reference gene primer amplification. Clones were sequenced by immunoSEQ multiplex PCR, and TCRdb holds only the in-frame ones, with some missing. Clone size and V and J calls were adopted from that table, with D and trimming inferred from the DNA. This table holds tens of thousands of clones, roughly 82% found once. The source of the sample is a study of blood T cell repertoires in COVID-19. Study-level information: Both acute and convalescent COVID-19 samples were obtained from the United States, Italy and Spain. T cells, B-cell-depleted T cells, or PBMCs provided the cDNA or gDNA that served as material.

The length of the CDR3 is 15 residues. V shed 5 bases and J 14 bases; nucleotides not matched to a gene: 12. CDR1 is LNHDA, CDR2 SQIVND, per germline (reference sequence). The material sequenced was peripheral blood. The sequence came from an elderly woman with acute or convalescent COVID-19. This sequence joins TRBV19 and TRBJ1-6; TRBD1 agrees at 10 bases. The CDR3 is CASSAPGQGMGALHF. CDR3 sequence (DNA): TGTGCCAGTAGTGCCCCGGGACAGGGGATGGGAGCCCTCCACTTT.